The present TCR beta chain was sequenced within a study of blood T cell repertoires in COVID-19. The ends lost 1 base at V and 4 bases at J; junction bases unmatched: 5. The CDR3 covers 18 residues. The V gene's germline CDR1 is MGHRA and CDR2 YSYEKL. The data were produced by immunoSEQ multiplex PCR, yet TCRdb's version contains in-frame clones alone and is incomplete. The data contain roughly 33,000 clones, 75% to 90% of them singletons. What was sequenced was peripheral blood. This receptor was obtained from a human donor with acute or convalescent COVID-19. The donor label of this sample is uncertain. V is TRBV4-1 and J is TRBJ2-2, with 14 bases fitting TRBD2. Here the CDR3 reads CASSQAGLAGVGTGELFF. CDR3 DNA sequence: TGCGCCAGCAGCCAAGCGGGACTAGCGGGAGTTGGCACCGGGGAGCTGTTTTTT.